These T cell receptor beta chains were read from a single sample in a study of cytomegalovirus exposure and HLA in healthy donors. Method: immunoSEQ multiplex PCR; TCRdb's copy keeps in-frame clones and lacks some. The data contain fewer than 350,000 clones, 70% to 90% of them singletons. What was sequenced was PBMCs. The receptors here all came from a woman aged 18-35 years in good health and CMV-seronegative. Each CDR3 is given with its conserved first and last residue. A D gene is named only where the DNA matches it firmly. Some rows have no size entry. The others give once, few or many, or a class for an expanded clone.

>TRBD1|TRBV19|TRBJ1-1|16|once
CASSTRQGVTNTEAFF
TGTGCCAGTAGTACCAGACAGGGGGTCACGAACACTGAAGCTTTCTTT
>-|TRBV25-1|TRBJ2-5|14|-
CASSDTSGQETQYF
TGTGCCAGCAGTGATACATCCGGGCAAGAGACCCAGTACTTC
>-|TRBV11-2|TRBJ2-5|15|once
CASSSLGQGAREQYF
TGTGCCAGCAGCTCCCTCGGGCAGGGGGCGCGGGAGCAGTACTTC
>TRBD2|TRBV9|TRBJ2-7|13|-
CASSTTWGGEQYF
TGTGCCAGCAGCACAACGTGGGGGGGCGAGCAGTACTTC
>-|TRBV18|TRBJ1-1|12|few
CASSPQNTEAFF
TGTGCCAGCTCACCTCAGAACACTGAAGCTTTCTTT
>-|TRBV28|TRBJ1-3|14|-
CASSPGSSGNTIYF
TGTGCCAGCAGTCCGGGAAGCTCTGGAAACACCATATATTTT
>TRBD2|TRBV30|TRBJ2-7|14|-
CARTAGGSTYEQYF
TGTGCCCGGACAGCGGGGGGCTCGACCTACGAGCAGTACTTC
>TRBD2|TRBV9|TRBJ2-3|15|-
CASSESGGDTDTQYF
TGTGCCAGCAGCGAGAGTGGGGGGGACACAGATACGCAGTATTTT
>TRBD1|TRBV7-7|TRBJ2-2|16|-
CASSSTTGNLAGELFF
TGTGCTAGCAGCTCGACGACAGGGAATTTAGCCGGGGAGCTGTTTTTT
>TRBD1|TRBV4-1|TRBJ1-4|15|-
CASRGWDRGNEKLFF
TGCGCCAGCAGGGGGTGGGACAGGGGAAATGAAAAACTGTTTTTT
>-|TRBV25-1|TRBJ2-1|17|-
CASSESGGGELYNEQFF
TGTGCCAGCAGTGAATCCGGCGGGGGCGAACTTTACAATGAGCAGTTCTTC
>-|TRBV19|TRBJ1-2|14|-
CASSISLLNYGYTF
TGTGCCAGTAGTATATCCCTATTAAACTATGGCTACACCTTC
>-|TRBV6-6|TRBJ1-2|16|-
CAALGGGPGGDYGYTF
TGTGCCGCCCTGGGAGGTGGACCAGGCGGGGACTATGGCTACACCTTC
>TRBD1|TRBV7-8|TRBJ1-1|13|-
CASIQGALGEAFF
TGTGCCAGCATTCAGGGGGCTCTGGGTGAAGCTTTCTTT
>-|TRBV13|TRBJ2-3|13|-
CASSPRRVDTQYF
TGTGCCAGCAGCCCCCGGCGGGTAGATACGCAGTATTTT
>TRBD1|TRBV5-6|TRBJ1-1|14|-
CASSLVAGGTEAFF
TGTGCCAGCAGCTTGGTTGCAGGGGGCACTGAAGCTTTCTTT
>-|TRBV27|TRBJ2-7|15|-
CASSLSPQGYYEQYF
TGTGCCAGCAGTTTATCCCCACAGGGTTACTACGAGCAGTACTTC
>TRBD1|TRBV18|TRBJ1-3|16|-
CASSPPTGHSGNTIYF
TGTGCCAGCTCACCGCCGACAGGGCACTCTGGAAACACCATATATTTT
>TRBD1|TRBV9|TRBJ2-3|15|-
CASSAGGSPADTQYF
TGTGCCAGCAGCGCAGGGGGCTCCCCCGCAGATACGCAGTATTTT
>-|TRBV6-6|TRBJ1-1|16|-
CASSYPDGGFGTEAFF
TGTGCCAGCAGTTACCCCGATGGAGGTTTCGGCACTGAAGCTTTCTTT
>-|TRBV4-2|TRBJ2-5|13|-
CASSPDSLETQYF
TGTGCCAGCAGCCCAGATAGCTTGGAGACCCAGTACTTC
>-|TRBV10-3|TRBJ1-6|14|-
CAINSDKEGRPLHF
TGTGCCATCAACTCGGACAAGGAGGGACGACCCCTCCACTTT
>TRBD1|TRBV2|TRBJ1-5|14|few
CASSYGQVNQPQHF
TGTGCCAGCAGCTATGGACAGGTAAATCAGCCCCAGCATTTT
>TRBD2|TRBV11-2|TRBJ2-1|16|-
CASSLDIRGVNNEQFF
TGTGCCAGCAGCTTAGATATCCGGGGGGTCAACAATGAGCAGTTCTTC
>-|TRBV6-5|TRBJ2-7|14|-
CASLEDSGRGEQYF
TGTGCCAGCTTAGAGGACAGTGGCCGAGGCGAGCAGTACTTC
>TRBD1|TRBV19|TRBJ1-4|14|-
CASSMGQGGEKLFF
TGTGCCAGTAGTATGGGCCAGGGGGGTGAAAAACTGTTTTTT
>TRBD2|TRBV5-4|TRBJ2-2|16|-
CASSLMSGGNTGELFF
TGTGCCAGCAGCTTGATGAGCGGGGGGAACACCGGGGAGCTGTTTTTT
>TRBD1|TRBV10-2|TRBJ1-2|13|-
CASSGSTGDGYTF
TGCGCCAGCAGTGGGTCGACAGGGGATGGCTACACCTTC
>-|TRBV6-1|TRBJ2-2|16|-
CASSENGLSNTGELFF
TGTGCCAGCAGTGAAAATGGACTATCGAACACCGGGGAGCTGTTTTTT
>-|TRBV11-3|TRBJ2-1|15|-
CASSLAGSSYNEQFF
TGTGCCAGCAGCTTAGCGGGGAGCTCCTACAATGAGCAGTTCTTC
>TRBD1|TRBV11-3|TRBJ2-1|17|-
CASSLGGWDRGNNEQFF
TGTGCCAGCAGCTTAGGGGGCTGGGACAGGGGTAACAATGAGCAGTTCTTC